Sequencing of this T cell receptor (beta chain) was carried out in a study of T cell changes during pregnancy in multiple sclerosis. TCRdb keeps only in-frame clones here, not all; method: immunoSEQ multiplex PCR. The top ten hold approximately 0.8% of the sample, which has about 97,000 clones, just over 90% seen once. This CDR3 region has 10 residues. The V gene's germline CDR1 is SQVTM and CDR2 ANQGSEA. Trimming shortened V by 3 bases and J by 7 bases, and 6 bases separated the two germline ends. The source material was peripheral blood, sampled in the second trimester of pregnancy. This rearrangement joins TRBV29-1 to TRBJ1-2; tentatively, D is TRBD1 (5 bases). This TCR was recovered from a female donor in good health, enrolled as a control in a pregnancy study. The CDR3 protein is CSVDRAGYTF. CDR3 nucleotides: TGCAGCGTTGACAGGGCTGGCTACACCTTC.